Below, 30 T cell receptor beta chains from the same sample are listed, as sequenced in a study of blood T cell repertoires in COVID-19. Assay: immunoSEQ multiplex PCR; the TCRdb copy retains only in-frame clones and omits some. The table lists some 180,000 clones, over 75% of them singletons. The specimen was peripheral blood. The source of these receptors is a man aged 50 to 60 with COVID-19, enrolled during active disease.

The gene calls are TRBV12-3 or TRBV12-4 and TRBJ2-7; TRBD2 matches at 8 bases. The CDR3 has 13 residues. The J segment lost 6 bases and the V segment lost 3 bases, leaving 4 bases of the junction unmatched. CDR3 loop: CASSFPGGPEQYF. The CDR3 coding sequence is TGTGCCAGCAGTTTCCCGGGGGGGCCCGAGCAGTACTTC.

The chain carries TRBV7-6 and TRBJ2-2; D gene uncertain. CDR3 length: 14 amino acids. Germline lookup yields CDR1 SGHVS and CDR2 FNYEAQ. The V end was cut by 7 bases, the J end by 3 bases, with 12 bases between. The CDR3 reads CASTTTNHTGELFF. As DNA, the CDR3 is TGTGCCAGCACAACAACGAACCACACCGGGGAGCTGTTTTTT. The whole variable domain, remainder taken from reference TRBV7-6 and TRBJ2-2, is GAGVSQSPRYKVTKRGQDVALRCDPISGHVSLYWYRQALGQGPEFLTYFNYEAQQDKSGLPNDRFSAERPEGSISTLTIQRTEQRDSAMYRCASTTTNHTGELFFGEGSRLTVL.

The V and J genes are TRBV11-1 and TRBJ2-2, with D uncertain. CDR1 and CDR2 (germline): SGHAT, FQDESV (reference sequence). The V and J ends lost 5 bases and 7 bases respectively, with 17 bases between them. This CDR3 is built from 15 residues. CDR3 loop: CASSPLQALGGELFF. CDR3 coding DNA: TGTGCCAGCAGCCCCTTGCAGGCTTTGGGCGGGGAGCTGTTTTTT.

The V gene is TRBV10-3, the J gene TRBJ2-1; TRBD2 agrees at 10 bases. V lost 0 bases to trimming and J lost 8 bases; unmatched junction nucleotides: 4. Germline V gives CDR1 ENHRY, CDR2 SYGVKD. The CDR3 is 15 residues long. CDR3 amino acids: CAISESGSGGYEQFF. The CDR3 DNA is TGTGCCATCAGTGAGTCTGGTAGCGGGGGGTATGAGCAGTTCTTC.

J is TRBJ2-4 and V is TRBV2; 10 bases map to TRBD1. Germline CDR1 is SNHLY and CDR2 is FYNNEI. CDR3 length: 13 amino acids. The ends lost 7 bases at V and 9 bases at J; junction bases unmatched: 6. CDR3 region: CASMGQGFIIQYF. In DNA form, the CDR3 reads TGTGCCAGCATGGGACAGGGGTTCATCATTCAGTACTTC.

The chain has TRBV5-1 and TRBJ2-7; 7 bases match TRBD1. Trimming removed 4 bases from V and 3 bases from J; junction bases left unmatched: 13. Per the germline V gene, CDR1 is SGHRS and CDR2 is YFSETQ. CDR3 length equals 16 residues. This CDR3 is CASSLTPDRTYYEQYF. The DNA for the CDR3 is TGCGCCAGCAGCCTTACCCCGGACAGGACATACTACGAGCAGTACTTC.

The chain employs TRBV27 and TRBJ1-4; the D is unclear. CDR1 and CDR2 from the germline V gene are MNHEY and SMNVEV (reference sequence). V was trimmed by 3 bases and J by 7 bases, leaving 12 bases between them. The CDR3 length is 14 residues. The CDR3 nucleotides are TGTGCCAGCAGTTTGGTGGGCGTGGGTGAAAAACTGTTTTTT. Protein product: CASSLVGVGEKLFF.

V is TRBV11-2 and J is TRBJ1-2, with D possibly TRBD1 on 6 matching bases. This CDR3 spans 14 amino acids. V shed 5 bases and J shed 2 bases, with 12 bases lying between them. CDR1 and CDR2 from the germline V gene are SGHAT and FQNNGV. CDR3 amino acids: CASSPGGGNYGYTF. CDR3 DNA: TGTGCCAGCAGCCCCGGGGGGGGCAACTATGGCTACACCTTC.

The chain couples TRBV5-4 to TRBJ2-1; TRBD2 aligns across 10 bases. V was pared by 4 bases and J by 4 bases, with 5 bases of the junction left unmatched. CDR1 is SGHNT, CDR2 YYREEE, per germline (reference sequence). The CDR3 covers 15 residues. Here the CDR3 DNA reads TGTGCCAGCAGCACCCGGACTAGCGGTTACAATGAGCAGTTCTTC. This sequence encodes CASSTRTSGYNEQFF.

The chain couples TRBV19 to TRBJ2-5; 10 nucleotides agree with TRBD2. Trimming took 6 bases from V and 4 from J; bases not matched to a gene: 5. CDR3 length: 14 residues. From germline, CDR1 is LNHDA and CDR2 SQIVND (reference sequence). The CDR3 here is CASRLAGAIETQYF. The CDR3 DNA sequence: TGTGCCAGTAGGCTAGCGGGGGCCATAGAGACCCAGTACTTC. The full variable domain, in which reference TRBV19 and TRBJ2-5 provide the parts outside the CDR3, is DGGITQSPKYLFRKEGQNVTLSCEQNLNHDAMYWYRQDPGQGLRLIYYSQIVNDFQKGDIAEGYSVSREKKESFPLTVTSAQKNPTAFYLCASRLAGAIETQYFGPGTRLLVL.

The rearrangement joins TRBV30 to TRBJ1-3, with D unresolved. Germline V gene data show CDR1 as GTSNPN and CDR2 as SVGIG (reference sequence). CDR3 length: 15 residues. Trimming took 0 bases from V and 3 from J, leaving 12 bases between them. This CDR3 reads CAWSVSTGGGNTIYF. CDR3 coding DNA: TGTGCCTGGAGTGTAAGCACCGGTGGTGGAAACACCATATATTTT.

V is TRBV5-1 and J is TRBJ2-3; 10 bases are shared with TRBD2. J gave up 5 bases and V 5 bases, and 14 bases lay outside the gene matches. The germline V gene encodes CDR1 SGHRS and CDR2 YFSETQ. This CDR3 spans 17 amino acids. The CDR3 spells CASRLAPSGSSGDTQYF. The CDR3 DNA follows: TGCGCCAGCAGGTTAGCTCCTAGCGGGAGTTCGGGAGATACGCAGTATTTT.

The chain links TRBV9 to TRBJ2-2, with a possible D match to TRBD2 (6 bases). CDR1 and CDR2 from the germline V gene are SGDLS and YYNGEE. The CDR3 runs 16 residues. Trimming shortened V by 4 bases and J by 1 base, and 14 bases separated the two germline ends. CDR3 in DNA: TGTGCCAGCAGCCTTCCGGCTAGCGTGAACACCGGGGAGCTGTTTTTT. Protein: CASSLPASVNTGELFF.

In this sample, this clone turned up a few times. The V call is TRBV4-1, the J call TRBJ2-1; 14 bases fit TRBD2. Trimming took 1 base from V and 7 from J; bases not matched to a gene: 6. Germline CDR1 MGHRA, CDR2 YSYEKL. The CDR3 extends over 17 amino acids. The CDR3 reads CASSQVRLAGGTNEQFF. The CDR3 DNA follows: TGCGCCAGCAGCCAAGTACGACTAGCGGGAGGGACAAATGAGCAGTTCTTC.

The chain employs TRBV3-1 (or the pseudogene TRBV3-2) and TRBJ2-2; D uncertain. The V end was cut by 1 base, the J end by 5 bases, with 8 bases between. This CDR3 contains 14 residues. Germline CDR1 and CDR2: LGHDT and YNNKEL (reference sequence). CDR3 loop: CASSQVLRTGELFF. CDR3 coding DNA: TGTGCCAGCAGCCAAGTTCTCAGGACCGGGGAGCTGTTTTTT.

V usage is TRBV14 and J usage is TRBJ2-7; a possible D gene is TRBD1 (5 bases). CDR1 and CDR2 (germline): SGHDN, FVKESK. This CDR3 is built from 16 residues. The ends were cut back, 2 bases at V and 5 bases at J, with 19 bases in the middle. As DNA, the CDR3 is TGTGCCAGCAGCCAACTTCGACAGTTAGCTCTGAACGAGCAGTACTTC. Amino acids: CASSQLRQLALNEQYF. The full variable domain, rest sourced from reference TRBV14 and TRBJ2-7, is EAGVTQFPSHSVIEKGQTVTLRCDPISGHDNLYWYRRVMGKEIKFLLHFVKESKQDESGMPNNRFLAERTGGTYSTLKVQPAELEDSGVYFCASSQLRQLALNEQYFGPGTRLTVT.

J is TRBJ1-5 and V is TRBV2; 7 positions match TRBD1. V shed 9 bases and J 2 bases; nucleotides not matched to a gene: 4. The CDR3 runs 13 residues. Germline V CDR1 and CDR2: SNHLY, FYNNEI. The CDR3 bases are TGTGCCAGAACAGGGGAGGGCAATCAGCCCCAGCATTTT. Protein sequence: CARTGEGNQPQHF.

The chain joins TRBV18 to TRBJ2-1, with a tentative D call TRBD1 (6 bases). The V end was cut by 1 base, the J end by 5 bases, with 21 bases between. The CDR3 spans 18 residues. Germline V gene lookup returns CDR1 KGHSH and CDR2 LQKENI. CDR3: CASSPQQGSAFLNNEQFF. The CDR3 DNA reads TGTGCCAGCTCACCACAACAGGGAAGTGCGTTCCTCAACAATGAGCAGTTCTTC.

The V gene is TRBV10-3, the J gene TRBJ2-1; 10 bases fit TRBD2. V trimming: 7 bases; J trimming: 7 bases; junction bases outside the gene matches: 4. Looked up from germline, CDR1 is ENHRY and CDR2 is SYGVKD. CDR3 length: 13 residues. For the CDR3, the DNA is TGTGCCATCACGGGACTAGCGTTGAATGAGCAGTTCTTC. This sequence encodes CAITGLALNEQFF.

The chain recombines TRBV7-2 with TRBJ2-3; TRBD2 agrees at 12 bases. With 1 base clipped from V and 1 base from J, the junction kept 0 bases outside the gene matches. The CDR3 sequence is 16 residues long. Germline CDR1 reads SGHTA; CDR2 reads FQGNSA. Written as DNA, the CDR3 is TGTGCCAGCAGCTTAGGGACTAGCGGGGGCACAGATACGCAGTATTTT. Translating gives CASSLGTSGGTDTQYF.

The chain carries TRBV14 and TRBJ2-2; unclear D gene. CDR1 is SGHDN, CDR2 FVKESK, per germline. This CDR3 is 13 amino acids long. With 4 bases removed from V and 6 bases from J, the gap between germline ends came to 9 bases. The CDR3 DNA is TGTGCCAGCAGCCTTGGGCAGGCCGGGGAGCTGTTTTTT. Protein sequence: CASSLGQAGELFF. Drawing the rest from reference TRBV14 and TRBJ2-2, the complete variable domain is EAGVTQFPSHSVIEKGQTVTLRCDPISGHDNLYWYRRVMGKEIKFLLHFVKESKQDESGMPNNRFLAERTGGTYSTLKVQPAELEDSGVYFCASSLGQAGELFFGEGSRLTVL.

This sequence joins TRBV19 and TRBJ2-7, with 7 bases that match TRBD1. V shed 5 bases and J 3 bases; nucleotides not matched to a gene: 7. The CDR3 spans 14 residues. CDR1 and CDR2 (germline): LNHDA, SQIVND (reference sequence). This CDR3 is CASSPIDRDYEQYF. CDR3 sequence (DNA): TGTGCCAGTAGTCCGATCGACAGGGACTACGAGCAGTACTTC.

The chain joins TRBV19 to TRBJ2-3, with 9 bases matching TRBD1. Germline CDR1 and CDR2: LNHDA and SQIVND (reference sequence). V was clipped by 5 bases and J by 1 base; unmatched bases: 7. The CDR3 contains 16 residues. The CDR3 coding sequence is TGTGCCAGTAGTCCGGGACAGGGATTTGGCACAGATACGCAGTATTTT. Protein product: CASSPGQGFGTDTQYF.

This chain links TRBV7-9 with TRBJ2-1; TRBD2 aligns across 11 bases. CDR3 size: 16 residues. V dropped 3 bases and J dropped 2; count of bases not matched to a gene: 3. Looked up from germline, CDR1 is SEHNR and CDR2 is FQNEAQ (reference sequence). The CDR3 nucleotides read TGTGCCAGCAGCTTTATAGCGGGGGGGCCCTACAATGAGCAGTTCTTC. The encoded protein is CASSFIAGGPYNEQFF.

The J gene is TRBJ1-1, the V gene TRBV5-4; the match to TRBD1 covers 8 bases. Germline values: CDR1 SGHNT, CDR2 YYREEE (reference sequence). The ends lost 1 base at V and 4 bases at J; junction bases unmatched: 9. The CDR3 spans 16 residues. CDR3 DNA: TGTGCCAGCAGCTTGCCTCACCTTACAGGGGGCACTGAAGCTTTCTTT. This translates into CASSLPHLTGGTEAFF.

The V call is TRBV6-5, the J call TRBJ2-3; a possible D gene is TRBD2 (6 bases). V dropped 4 bases and J dropped 6 bases, with 17 bases sitting between them. Germline V gene lookup returns CDR1 MNHEY and CDR2 SVGAGI. The CDR3 has 15 amino acids. The CDR3 region is CASSLGLAPRDTQYF. CDR3 bases: TGTGCCAGCAGTTTGGGACTCGCCCCGCGGGATACGCAGTATTTT.

The V and J genes are TRBV19 and TRBJ1-1, with D perhaps TRBD1 (5 bases). The ends were cut back, 2 bases at V and 0 bases at J, with 16 bases in the middle. Per germline, CDR1 LNHDA and CDR2 SQIVND (reference sequence). The CDR3 has 17 residues. CDR3: CASSIFQVGGMNTEAFF. Written as DNA, the CDR3 is TGTGCCAGTAGTATATTCCAAGTGGGGGGGATGAACACTGAAGCTTTCTTT.

The chain joins TRBV9 to TRBJ2-6, with TRBD2 as a possible D gene (6 bases). Germline-derived CDR1 and CDR2 are SGDLS and YYNGEE. The V and J ends lost 0 bases and 4 bases respectively, with 11 bases between them. The CDR3 extends over 16 amino acids. CDR3: CASSVGDFSGANVLTF. CDR3 bases: TGTGCCAGCAGCGTAGGGGACTTCTCAGGGGCCAACGTCCTGACTTTC.

The chain employs TRBV9 and TRBJ2-2, with 16 bases identical to TRBD2. V trimming: 0 bases; J trimming: 0 bases; junction bases outside the gene matches: 8. CDR1 is SGDLS and CDR2 is YYNGEE in the germline V gene. CDR3 length: 21 residues. CDR3 in amino acids: CASSVDATGTSGRANTGELFF. For the CDR3, the DNA is TGTGCCAGCAGCGTAGACGCCACCGGGACTAGCGGGAGGGCGAACACCGGGGAGCTGTTTTTT.

This rearrangement joins TRBV27 to TRBJ2-6, with a possible D match to TRBD1 (5 bases). V was cut by 6 bases and J by 3 bases, with 9 bases left in between. CDR1 MNHEY and CDR2 SMNVEV come from the germline V gene (reference sequence). The length of the CDR3 is 14 residues. The CDR3 DNA is TGTGCCAGCAGGACAGCTAATGGGGCCAACGTCCTGACTTTC. Protein sequence: CASRTANGANVLTF.